This T cell receptor beta chain comes out of a study of CD8+ T cells in alopecia areata. About the study: Treated patients were given oral tofacitinib, which was dosed at 5 to 10 mg twice daily.

Sequencing templates came from extracted RNA that was reverse transcribed into cDNA. Assay: immunoSEQ multiplex PCR; the TCRdb copy retains only in-frame clones and omits some. The sample includes 15,000 to 20,000 clones, about 63% of them seen just once. Findings and caveats of the study: Tofacitinib yielded significantly lower scalp clonality and fewer expanded CD8+ clones among the top 100.

About this clone: What it recognizes is unknown.

This CDR3 has 16 residues. Trimming took 5 bases from V and 2 from J; bases not matched to a gene: 4. In germline, CDR1 is SGHTA, CDR2 FQGNSA. Treatment noted: oral pan-JAK inhibitor, 5-10 mg twice daily. Individuals with alopecia areata gave both lesional scalp punch biopsies and peripheral blood for collection. The V and J genes are TRBV7-2 and TRBJ2-5; 14 bases agree with TRBD2. The specimen was skin, collected at week 4, from a patient treated with tofacitinib. The clonotype was recovered from a human donor with alopecia areata. The CDR3 region is CASSARLAGGQETQYF. DNA for the CDR3: TGTGCCAGCAGCGCCCGACTAGCGGGGGGGCAAGAGACCCAGTACTTC.